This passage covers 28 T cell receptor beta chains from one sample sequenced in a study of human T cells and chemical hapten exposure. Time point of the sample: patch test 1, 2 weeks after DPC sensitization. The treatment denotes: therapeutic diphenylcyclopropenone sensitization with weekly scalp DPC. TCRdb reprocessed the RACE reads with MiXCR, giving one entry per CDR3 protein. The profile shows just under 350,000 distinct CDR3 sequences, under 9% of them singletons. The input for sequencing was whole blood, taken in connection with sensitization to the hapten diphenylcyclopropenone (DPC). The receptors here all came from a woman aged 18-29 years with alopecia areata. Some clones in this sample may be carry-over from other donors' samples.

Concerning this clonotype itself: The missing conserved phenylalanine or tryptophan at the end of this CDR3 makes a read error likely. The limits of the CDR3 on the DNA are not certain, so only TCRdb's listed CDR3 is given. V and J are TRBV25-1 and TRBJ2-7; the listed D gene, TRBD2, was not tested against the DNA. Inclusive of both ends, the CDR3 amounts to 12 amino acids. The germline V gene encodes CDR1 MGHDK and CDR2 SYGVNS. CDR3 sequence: CASSAAHYLDLT.

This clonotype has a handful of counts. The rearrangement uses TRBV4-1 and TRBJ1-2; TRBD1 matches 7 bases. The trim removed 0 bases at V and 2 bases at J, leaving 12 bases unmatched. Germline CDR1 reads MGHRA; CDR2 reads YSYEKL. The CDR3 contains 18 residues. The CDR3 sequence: CASSQDVGRQGQNYGYTF. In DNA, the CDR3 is TGCGCCAGCAGCCAAGATGTGGGCCGACAGGGTCAGAACTATGGCTACACCTTC.

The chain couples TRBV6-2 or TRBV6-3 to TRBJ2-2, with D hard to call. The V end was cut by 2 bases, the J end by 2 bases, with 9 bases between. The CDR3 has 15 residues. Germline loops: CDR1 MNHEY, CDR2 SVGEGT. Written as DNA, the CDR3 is TGTGCCAGCAGTTACGCCAGGTCAAACACCGGGGAGCTGTTTTTT. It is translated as CASSYARSNTGELFF.

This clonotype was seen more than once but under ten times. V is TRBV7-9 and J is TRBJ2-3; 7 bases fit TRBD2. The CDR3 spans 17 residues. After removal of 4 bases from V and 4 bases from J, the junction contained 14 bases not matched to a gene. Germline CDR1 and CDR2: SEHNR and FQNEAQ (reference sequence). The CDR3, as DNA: TGTGCCAGCAGCTCCCGCCTAGGGCTAGCGGCCCCAGATACGCAGTATTTT. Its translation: CASSSRLGLAAPDTQYF.

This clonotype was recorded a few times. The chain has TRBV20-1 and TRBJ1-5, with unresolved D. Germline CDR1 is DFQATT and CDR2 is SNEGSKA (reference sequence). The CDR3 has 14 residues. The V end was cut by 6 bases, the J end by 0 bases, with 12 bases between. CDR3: CSAGPTHSNQPQHF. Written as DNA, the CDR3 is TGCAGTGCGGGTCCAACCCATAGCAATCAGCCCCAGCATTTT.

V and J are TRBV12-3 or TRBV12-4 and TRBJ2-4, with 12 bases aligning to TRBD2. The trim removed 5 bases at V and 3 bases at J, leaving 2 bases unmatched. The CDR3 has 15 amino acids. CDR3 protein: CASSTSGGSKNIQYF. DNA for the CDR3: TGTGCCAGCAGTACTAGCGGGGGGAGCAAAAACATTCAGTACTTC.

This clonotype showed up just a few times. The CDR3 DNA is TGTGCCAGCACCTCTATGATCGGACAGGTTCAGTACTTC. As protein: CASTSMIGQVQYF. V gene TRBV12-3 or TRBV12-4 combines with J gene TRBJ2-5, with 7 bases fitting TRBD1. The V and J ends lost 7 bases and 11 bases, in that order; junction bases with no gene match: 13. The CDR3 totals 13 residues.

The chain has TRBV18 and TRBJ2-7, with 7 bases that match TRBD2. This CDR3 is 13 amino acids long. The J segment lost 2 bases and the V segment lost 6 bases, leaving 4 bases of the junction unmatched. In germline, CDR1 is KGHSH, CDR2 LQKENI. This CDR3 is CASSAGVPYEQYF. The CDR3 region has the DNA TGTGCCAGCTCCGCGGGGGTCCCCTACGAGCAGTACTTC.

Written as DNA, the CDR3 is TGTGCCAGTGCCGACCGGGACCGGTACAATGAGCAGTTCTTC. It encodes CASADRDRYNEQFF. The chain employs TRBV2 and TRBJ2-1; TRBD1 or TRBD2 may be the D gene (5 bases each). Trimming removed 9 bases from V and 4 bases from J, with 16 bases in between. The CDR3 is 14 residues long. Germline loops: CDR1 SNHLY, CDR2 FYNNEI.

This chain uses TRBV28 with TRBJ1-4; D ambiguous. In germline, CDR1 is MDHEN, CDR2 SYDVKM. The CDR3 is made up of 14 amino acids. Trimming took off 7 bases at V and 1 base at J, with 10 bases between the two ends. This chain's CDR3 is CASTIALTNEKLFF. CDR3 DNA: TGTGCCAGCACAATCGCCTTAACTAATGAAAAACTGTTTTTT.

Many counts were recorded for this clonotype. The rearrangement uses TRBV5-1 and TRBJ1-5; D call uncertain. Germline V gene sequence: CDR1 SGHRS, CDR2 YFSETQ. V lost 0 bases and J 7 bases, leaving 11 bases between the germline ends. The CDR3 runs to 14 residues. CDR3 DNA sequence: TGCGCCAGCAGCTTGGATGAGGGAAGGCAGCCCCAGCATTTT. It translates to CASSLDEGRQPQHF.

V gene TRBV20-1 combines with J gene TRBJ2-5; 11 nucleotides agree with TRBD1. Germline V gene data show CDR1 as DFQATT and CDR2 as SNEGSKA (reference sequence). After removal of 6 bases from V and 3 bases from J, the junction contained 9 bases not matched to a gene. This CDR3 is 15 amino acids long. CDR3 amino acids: CSAPPLGQGEETQYF. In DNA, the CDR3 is TGCAGTGCCCCCCCTTTGGGACAGGGGGAAGAGACCCAGTACTTC.

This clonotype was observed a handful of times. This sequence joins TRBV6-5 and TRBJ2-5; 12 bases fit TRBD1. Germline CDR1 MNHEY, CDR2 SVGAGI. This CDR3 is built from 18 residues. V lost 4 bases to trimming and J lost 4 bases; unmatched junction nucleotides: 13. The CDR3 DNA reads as TGTGCCAGCAGTTCCTGGGGTAGGGACAGGGGGCTGCGAGAGACCCAGTACTTC. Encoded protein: CASSSWGRDRGLRETQYF.

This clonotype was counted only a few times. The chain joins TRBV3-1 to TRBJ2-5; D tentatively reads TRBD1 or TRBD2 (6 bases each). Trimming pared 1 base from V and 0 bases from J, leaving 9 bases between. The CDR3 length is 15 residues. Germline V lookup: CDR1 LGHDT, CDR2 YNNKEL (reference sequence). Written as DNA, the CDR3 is TGTGCCAGCAGCCAAGCGGGGGCCAACCAAGAGACCCAGTACTTC. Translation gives CASSQAGANQETQYF.

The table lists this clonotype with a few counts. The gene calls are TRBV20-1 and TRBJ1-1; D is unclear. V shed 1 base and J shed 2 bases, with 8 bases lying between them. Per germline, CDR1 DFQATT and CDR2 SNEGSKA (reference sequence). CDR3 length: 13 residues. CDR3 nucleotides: TGCAGTGCTAGAGTAAACTATAACACTGAAGCTTTCTTT. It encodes CSARVNYNTEAFF.

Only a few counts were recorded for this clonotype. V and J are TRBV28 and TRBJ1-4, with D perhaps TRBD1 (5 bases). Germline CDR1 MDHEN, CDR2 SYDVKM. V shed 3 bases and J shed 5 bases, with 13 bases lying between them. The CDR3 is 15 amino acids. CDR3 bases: TGTGCCAGCAGTTTCGGGGCGGCAGCAAATGAAAAACTGTTTTTT. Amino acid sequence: CASSFGAAANEKLFF.

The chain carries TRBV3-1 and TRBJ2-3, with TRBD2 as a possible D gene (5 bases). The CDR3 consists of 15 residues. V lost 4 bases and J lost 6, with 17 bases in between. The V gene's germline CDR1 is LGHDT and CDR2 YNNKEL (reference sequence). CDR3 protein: CASSLQGRRLDTQYF. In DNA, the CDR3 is TGTGCCAGCAGCCTCCAAGGGAGAAGGCTTGATACGCAGTATTTT.

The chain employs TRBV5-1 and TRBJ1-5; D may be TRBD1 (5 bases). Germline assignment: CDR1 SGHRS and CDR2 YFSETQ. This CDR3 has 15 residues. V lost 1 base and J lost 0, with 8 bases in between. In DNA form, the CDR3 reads TGCGCCAGCAGCTTGATGGGGGATAGCAATCAGCCCCAGCATTTT. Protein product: CASSLMGDSNQPQHF.

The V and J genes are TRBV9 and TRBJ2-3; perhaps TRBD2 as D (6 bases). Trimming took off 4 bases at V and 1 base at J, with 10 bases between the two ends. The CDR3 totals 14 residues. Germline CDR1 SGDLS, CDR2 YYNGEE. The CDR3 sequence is CASSPERGTDTQYF. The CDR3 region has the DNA TGTGCCAGCAGCCCAGAGCGGGGCACAGATACGCAGTATTTT.

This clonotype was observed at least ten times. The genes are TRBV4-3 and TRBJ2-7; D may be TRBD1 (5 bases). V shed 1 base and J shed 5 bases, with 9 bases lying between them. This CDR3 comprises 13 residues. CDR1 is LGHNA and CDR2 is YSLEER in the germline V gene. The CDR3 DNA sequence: TGCGCCAGCAGCCAAGCCGTCAGGGACGAGCAGTACTTC. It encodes CASSQAVRDEQYF.

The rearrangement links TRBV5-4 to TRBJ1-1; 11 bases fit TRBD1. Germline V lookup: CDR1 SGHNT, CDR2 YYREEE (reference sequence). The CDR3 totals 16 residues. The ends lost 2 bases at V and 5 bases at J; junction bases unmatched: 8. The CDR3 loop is CASSLGTGGRGTEAFF. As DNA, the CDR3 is TGTGCCAGCAGCTTAGGGACAGGGGGACGTGGGACTGAAGCTTTCTTT.

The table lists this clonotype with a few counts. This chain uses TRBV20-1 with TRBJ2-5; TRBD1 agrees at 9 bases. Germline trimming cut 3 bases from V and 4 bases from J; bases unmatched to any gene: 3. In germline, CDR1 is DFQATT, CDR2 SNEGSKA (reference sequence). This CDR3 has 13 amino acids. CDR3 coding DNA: TGCAGTGCTAGTGGACAGGGGACAGAGACCCAGTACTTC. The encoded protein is CSASGQGTETQYF.

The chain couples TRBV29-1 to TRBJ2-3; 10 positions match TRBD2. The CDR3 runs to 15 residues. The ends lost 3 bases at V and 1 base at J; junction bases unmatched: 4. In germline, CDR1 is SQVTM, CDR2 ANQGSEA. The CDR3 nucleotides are TGCAGCGTTGAGGGGACTAGCGCCGGCACAGATACGCAGTATTTT. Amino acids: CSVEGTSAGTDTQYF.

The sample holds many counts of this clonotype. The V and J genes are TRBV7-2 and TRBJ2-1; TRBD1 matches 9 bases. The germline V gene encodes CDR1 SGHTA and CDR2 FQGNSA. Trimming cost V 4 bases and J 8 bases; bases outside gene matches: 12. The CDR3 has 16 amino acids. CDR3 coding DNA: TGTGCCAGCAGCTCTACCCCCGGGACAGGGTACGATGAGCAGTTCTTC. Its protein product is CASSSTPGTGYDEQFF.

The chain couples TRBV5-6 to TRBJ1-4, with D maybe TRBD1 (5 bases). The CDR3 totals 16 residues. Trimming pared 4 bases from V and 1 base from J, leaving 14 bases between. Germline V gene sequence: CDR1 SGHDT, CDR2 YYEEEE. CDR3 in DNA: TGTGCCAGCAGCCCCTTAAAAACAGGAACTAATGAAAAACTGTTTTTT. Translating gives CASSPLKTGTNEKLFF.

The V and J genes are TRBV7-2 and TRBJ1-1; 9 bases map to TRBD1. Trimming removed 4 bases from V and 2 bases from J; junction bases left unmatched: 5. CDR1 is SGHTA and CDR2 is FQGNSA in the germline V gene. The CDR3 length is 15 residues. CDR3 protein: CASSWGTGSNTEAFF. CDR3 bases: TGTGCCAGCAGCTGGGGGACAGGGTCAAACACTGAAGCTTTCTTT.

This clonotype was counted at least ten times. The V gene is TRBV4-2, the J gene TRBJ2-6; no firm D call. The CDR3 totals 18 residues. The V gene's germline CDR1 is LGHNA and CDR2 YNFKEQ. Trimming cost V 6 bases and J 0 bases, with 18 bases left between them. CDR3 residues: CASSPLGYLSSGANVLTF. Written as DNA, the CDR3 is TGTGCCAGCAGTCCTCTTGGGTATTTAAGCTCTGGGGCCAACGTCCTGACTTTC.

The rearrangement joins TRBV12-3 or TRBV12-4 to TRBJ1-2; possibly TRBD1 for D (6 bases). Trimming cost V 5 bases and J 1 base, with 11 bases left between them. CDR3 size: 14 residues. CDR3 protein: CASSPTQGNYGYTF. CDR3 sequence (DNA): TGTGCCAGCAGTCCTACACAGGGTAACTATGGCTACACCTTC.